A selection of T cell receptor beta chains follows, all from one sample in a study of blood T cell repertoires in COVID-19. Here immunoSEQ multiplex PCR was the method, and the copy in TCRdb shows in-frame clones only, minus some. The sample yields more than 65,000 clones, roughly four fifths seen once. Sequenced input: peripheral blood. The receptors here all came from a human donor in a cohort sampled during active COVID-19. Both conserved end residues are trimmed from each CDR3. A D gene is named only where the DNA matches it firmly. Clone sizes are given selectively: once, few, many, or a class where the clone is expanded.

j_gene,v_gene,d_gene,abundance,CDR3aa
TRBJ2-4,TRBV24-1,TRBD1,.,ATTGTGVTKNIQY
TRBJ1-5,TRBV21-1,.,.,ASSNGNRGNQPQH
TRBJ1-2,TRBV7-9,TRBD1,.,ASSLVPGQGAFYGYT
TRBJ1-2,TRBV2,TRBD1,.,ASSDGTGGSGYT
TRBJ1-2,TRBV7-9,TRBD1,.,ASSFGQGGYGYT
TRBJ1-2,TRBV19,.,.,ASRARPGPSRQVDPYGYT
TRBJ2-2,TRBV29-1,TRBD1,.,SVARGTGNTGELF
TRBJ2-7,TRBV4-3,.,.,ASSQDRAYEQY
TRBJ1-1,TRBV7-3,.,.,ASSSGGVNTEAF
TRBJ2-3,TRBV6-4,.,.,ASPPRGATDTQY
TRBJ1-3,TRBV5-1,.,.,ASRPGAGNTIY
TRBJ1-3,TRBV19,.,.,ASSTIDRNSGNTIY
TRBJ1-1,TRBV29-1,TRBD1,once,SAQGQRTEAF
TRBJ1-1,TRBV9,.,.,ASSVGLGGTEAF
TRBJ2-3,TRBV12-1,.,.,ASSALERGSTDTQY
TRBJ1-2,TRBV5-4,.,many,ASSEQGPYYGYT
TRBJ2-5,TRBV27,.,.,ASSQRQNPGTQY
TRBJ2-7,TRBV2,TRBD1,.,ATLYYGQEGFYEQY
TRBJ1-2,TRBV6-6,TRBD1,.,ASSVTGTGYT
TRBJ2-7,TRBV27,.,.,ASTPMSSSYEQY
TRBJ2-3,TRBV18,.,.,ASSPFRVSTDTQY
TRBJ2-7,TRBV7-2,.,once,ASSLGTLNSYEQY
TRBJ2-7,TRBV7-6,.,.,ASSLTTGEQY
TRBJ1-3,TRBV4-1,TRBD1,.,ASSQGRGQGAGNTIY
TRBJ2-7,TRBV18,.,.,ASSQQGYEQY
TRBJ1-2,TRBV12-5,.,.,ASARRDNSNGYT
TRBJ1-6,TRBV5-5,.,.,ASSSMVQTGSPLH
TRBJ2-2,TRBV5-4,TRBD1,.,ASSLIQGSRFTGELF
TRBJ1-5,TRBV6-2/TRBV6-3,.,.,ASSYGTSGFNQPQH
TRBJ1-1,TRBV9,TRBD1,few,ASSVRQGGEAF
TRBJ1-6,TRBV19,.,.,ASSDRRENNSPLH
TRBJ1-4,TRBV2,.,.,ASSGLARSGEKLF
TRBJ2-2,TRBV12-3/TRBV12-4,TRBD1,.,ASLGQVTGELF
TRBJ1-5,TRBV6-1,TRBD1,.,ASSEWDRGLSNQPQH
TRBJ2-2,TRBV29-1,TRBD1,.,SVGDRGFGELF
TRBJ2-7,TRBV27,TRBD2,once,ASSFTSGVSYEQY
TRBJ2-7,TRBV3-1/TRBV3-2,TRBD1,.,ASTARTGGLNGEQY
TRBJ2-7,TRBV7-2,.,.,ASSSGRNEQY
TRBJ2-5,TRBV20-1,TRBD2,few,SASWGGGETQY
TRBJ2-3,TRBV3-1/TRBV3-2,TRBD2,.,ASSLAGGLGTDTQY
TRBJ2-7,TRBV7-6,TRBD2,.,ASSSLGERGGKNSYEQY
TRBJ1-1,TRBV5-1,TRBD1,.,ASRLTGGGTEAF
TRBJ2-5,TRBV7-3,TRBD2,.,ASSLTGERGVQETQY
TRBJ2-7,TRBV28,.,once,ASSVRDQYEQY
TRBJ2-7,TRBV3-1/TRBV3-2,TRBD2,.,ASSQGSSGSYEQY
TRBJ2-7,TRBV7-2,TRBD1,.,ASSLGTGARREQY
TRBJ1-1,TRBV6-5,.,once,ASTRSNMNTEAF
TRBJ1-3,TRBV7-2,.,.,ASSFTGWDTIY
TRBJ2-3,TRBV6-2/TRBV6-3,.,.,ASSRTSTDTQY
TRBJ2-7,TRBV5-5,TRBD1,.,ASSFLFWTGRSIDIYEQY